These 25 T cell receptor beta chains share one sample of origin, sequenced in a study of tumor-infiltrating lymphocytes in primary liver carcinoma. Production of TCR beta cDNA used 400 to 650 ng total RNA together with a constant-region primer. Three nested multiplex PCR rounds of slightly modified ARM-PCR generated TCR beta libraries. It was with TRBV1-TRBV30 forward primers and a C-beta reverse primer that the first two PCR rounds were run, at around 11 cycles each. TCRdb called the multiplex PCR reads again in MiXCR, with one record for every CDR3 protein. The repertoire includes 330,000 or so distinct CDR3 sequences, less than 70% of them detected once, and about 6.3% sits in the top ten. Germline DNA was also extracted, while the blood RNA originated from unsorted whole blood. Sequences were obtained from peripheral blood. The receptors originated from a man aged 40-49 years with primary liver carcinoma and hepatitis B virus infection.

The chain has TRBV6-1 and TRBJ2-4; unclear D gene. V was trimmed by 6 bases and J by 8 bases, leaving 17 bases between them. Germline CDR1 and CDR2: MNHNS and SASEGT. CDR3 length equals 14 residues. CDR3 nucleotide sequence: TGTGCCAGCAGGACCGGGTCAGGAAGGGACATTCAGTACTTC. Protein product: CASRTGSGRDIQYF.

This clonotype was found a few times. The CDR3 reads CASSSDYHLNEQFF. For the CDR3, the DNA is TGTGCCAGCAGTTCGGACTACCACCTCAATGAGCAGTTCTTC. The chain uses TRBV12-3 or TRBV12-4 and TRBJ2-1, with TRBD2 as a possible D gene (6 bases). The ends were cut back, 4 bases at V and 6 bases at J, with 13 bases in the middle. This CDR3 comprises 14 residues.

This clonotype was detected many times. CDR3 DNA: TGTGCCAGCAGCAAACAGACTAGCGGAACAGATACGCAGTATTTT. The encoded protein is CASSKQTSGTDTQYF. The chain carries TRBV11-1 and TRBJ2-3; 9 bases map to TRBD2. The ends lost 5 bases at V and 3 bases at J; junction bases unmatched: 6. The CDR3 extends over 15 amino acids. The germline gives CDR1 SGHAT, CDR2 FQDESV (reference sequence).

A note on this clonotype: One end of the junction is discordant with germline, which a read error may explain. The CDR3 nucleotides are TGTGCCAGCAACTTAACAAGGGTACAAGCTGGATACACCATATATTTT. Its translation: CASNLTRVQAGYTIYF. The V gene is TRBV11-2, the J gene TRBJ1-3; D not certain. This CDR3 is 16 amino acids long. From germline, CDR1 is SGHAT and CDR2 FQNNGV.

The gene calls are TRBV25-1 and TRBJ2-3; TRBD1 might be the D (5 bases). This CDR3 has 17 amino acids. The germline V and J ends were trimmed by 3 bases and 6 bases, with 22 bases remaining between them. Germline V gene lookup returns CDR1 MGHDK and CDR2 SYGVNS. The CDR3 is CASSESGQGLLMDTQYF. For the CDR3, the DNA is TGTGCCAGCAGTGAGAGTGGGCAGGGCCTCCTTATGGATACGCAGTATTTT.

Concerning this clonotype: Compared with germline, one end of the junction differs, possibly owing to a read error. The chain is built from TRBV11-2 and TRBJ2-1; 7 bases align to TRBD2. The CDR3 spans 17 residues. Germline V gene data show CDR1 as SGHAT and CDR2 as FQNNGV. CDR3 loop: CASSLAGGLTGGSERFF. DNA of the CDR3: TGTGCCAGCAGCTTAGCTGGAGGACTAACGGGAGGTAGTGAGCGGTTCTTC.

This sequence joins TRBV4-3 and TRBJ1-1; D is perhaps TRBD1 (5 bases). Germline V gene sequence: CDR1 LGHNA, CDR2 YSLEER. V was shortened by 1 base and J by 6 bases, with 12 bases between the two germline ends. This CDR3 is 14 amino acids long. CDR3: CASSQVGTAAEAFF. For the CDR3, the DNA is TGCGCCAGCAGCCAAGTAGGGACTGCGGCTGAAGCTTTCTTT.

On this clonotype: It may be a read error: a sequence one base away is much more abundant. This sequence joins TRBV13 and TRBJ1-1, with D hard to call. Germline V CDR1 and CDR2: PRHDT, FYEKMQ (reference sequence). The CDR3 spans 14 residues. V dropped 4 bases and J dropped 7 bases, with 16 bases sitting between them. The CDR3 nucleotides are TGTGCCAGCAGCTCAGGCCGGTCAGTTCGTGAAGCTTTCTTT. As protein: CASSSGRSVREAFF.

As to this clonotype: This may come from a read error, since a much larger clone is one base off. V usage is TRBV6-1 and J usage is TRBJ2-1; D remains ambiguous. This CDR3 contains 16 residues. CDR1 MNHNS and CDR2 SASEGT come from the germline V gene. Trimming removed 0 bases at V and 6 bases at J, with 15 bases between. CDR3 in DNA: TGTGCCAGCAGTGAAGCTCCCTTGGGCCACCTCAATGAGCAGTTCTTC. Its translation is CASSEAPLGHLNEQFF.

A note on this clonotype: As the CDR3 is not closed by the conserved phenylalanine or tryptophan, this likely results from a read error. The rearrangement links TRBV11-2 to TRBJ2-1; weak D call: TRBD2 (5 bases). Germline V gene sequence: CDR1 SGHAT, CDR2 FQNNGV. The CDR3 sequence is 17 residues long. DNA of the CDR3: TGTGCCAGCGGCTTCTCGACTATCTTGGGCTCCTACAATGAGCAGTTCTTA. It is translated as CASGFSTILGSYNEQFL.

This clonotype was seen many times. This may be a read error, as it is one base from a much larger clone. In DNA form, the CDR3 reads TGTGCCAGCAGCTTAAGCGGTCATTCCGAAGCTTTCTTT. This codes for CASSLSGHSEAFF. The chain joins TRBV11-1 to TRBJ1-1; no reliable D call. Germline CDR1 and CDR2: SGHAT and FQDESV (reference sequence). Trimming removed 2 bases at V and 8 bases at J, with 12 bases between. The CDR3 runs to 13 residues.

This clonotype has ten or more counts. This chain connects TRBV4-3 to TRBJ1-2, with D uncertain. The CDR3 spans 15 residues. Trimming took 4 bases from V and 1 from J, leaving 13 bases between them. CDR1 and CDR2 (germline): LGHNA, YSLEER. The CDR3 loop is CASSPGLGLNYGYTF. For the CDR3, the DNA is TGCGCCAGCAGCCCTGGTCTTGGCCTTAACTATGGCTACACCTTC.

This clonotype came up a few times. The rearrangement links TRBV4-1 to TRBJ2-5; the D is unclear. V lost 2 bases and J 2 bases, leaving 15 bases between the germline ends. Looked up from germline, CDR1 is MGHRA and CDR2 is YSYEKL. The CDR3 covers 16 residues. In nucleotides, the CDR3 is TGCGCCAGCAGCCAAATAGGACCCTTGAAGCAAGAGACCCAGTACTTC. Translating gives CASSQIGPLKQETQYF.

Concerning this clonotype itself: Germline is not matched at one junction end, which may reflect a read error. This sequence joins TRBV12-3 or TRBV12-4 and TRBJ1-2; a possible D gene is TRBD1 (5 bases). CDR3 size: 14 residues. CDR3 DNA: TGTGCCAGAAGTTTTAGGGGTTCAGCCTATGACTACACCTTC. Translating it yields CARSFRGSAYDYTF.

This clonotype was recorded many times. The rearrangement uses TRBV4-1 and TRBJ2-1, with D perhaps matching TRBD2 (7 bases). From germline, CDR1 is MGHRA and CDR2 YSYEKL. The length of the CDR3 is 18 residues. Trimming removed 0 bases from V and 4 bases from J, with 19 bases in between. Written as DNA, the CDR3 is TGCGCCAGCAGCCAAGAGGCGTGGGGAGGGACATCTTACAATGAGCAGTTCTTC. Its translation is CASSQEAWGGTSYNEQFF.

A remark on this clonotype: This clone may be a read error of a much larger clone one base away. V and J are TRBV5-5 and TRBJ2-4; TRBD1 matches at 7 bases. The CDR3 length is 14 residues. Germline values: CDR1 SGHKS, CDR2 YYEKEE (reference sequence). CDR3: CASSFSSGGNIEYF. In DNA, the CDR3 is TGTGCCAGCAGCTTTTCTTCAGGGGGAAACATTGAGTACTTC.

The table lists this clonotype with a count of one. A read error is possible here, since a much larger clone lies one base away. The chain has TRBV5-4 and TRBJ2-1; 7 bases agree with TRBD2. The CDR3 covers 14 residues. The germline V gene encodes CDR1 SGHNT and CDR2 YYREEE (reference sequence). CDR3 amino acids: CASSLERDYKEQFF. The CDR3 coding sequence is TGTGCCAGCAGCTTGGAGCGGGATTACAAAGAGCAGTTCTTC.

The rearrangement uses TRBV7-8 and TRBJ2-7; D ambiguous. The CDR3 has 11 residues. V lost 7 bases and J lost 0, with 4 bases in between. From germline, CDR1 is SGHVS and CDR2 FQNEAQ. For the CDR3, the DNA is TGTGCCAGCAACTCCTCCTACGAGCAGTACTTC. It encodes CASNSSYEQYF.

About this clonotype itself: Being one base from a much bigger clone, this may be a read error. The CDR3 loop is CASSWSRRGETQNF. CDR3 nucleotide sequence: TGTGCCAGCAGTTGGTCTAGGAGAGGGGAGACCCAGAACTTC. The chain uses TRBV28 and TRBJ2-5; D may be TRBD1 or TRBD2 (5 bases each). The germline gives CDR1 MDHEN, CDR2 SYDVKM. The length of the CDR3 is 14 residues.

As concerns this clonotype: An end of the junction does not agree with germline; a read error may underlie this. The rearrangement links TRBV7-9 to TRBJ2-3; D remains unclear. CDR3 length: 14 residues. Germline CDR1 and CDR2: SEHNR and FQNEAQ (reference sequence). The CDR3 is CASSLVGGYGTQYF. In DNA form, the CDR3 reads TGTGCCAGTAGCTTAGTGGGTGGATACGGTACGCAGTATTTT.

Worth noting for this clonotype: This sequence may be a read error, since a much larger clone differs from it by one base. The chain combines TRBV10-2 with TRBJ1-2, with TRBD1 as a possible D gene (6 bases). This CDR3 has 12 residues. From germline, CDR1 is WSHSY and CDR2 SAAADI. The CDR3 loop is CTSSEVQGGYTF. The DNA for the CDR3 is TGCACCAGCAGTGAGGTCCAGGGGGGCTACACCTTC.

With regard to this clonotype: The junction and the germline gene differ at one end; a read error may be behind it. This chain joins TRBV13 and TRBJ1-3; 7 nucleotides agree with TRBD1. The CDR3 extends over 14 amino acids. Per germline, CDR1 PRHDT and CDR2 FYEKMQ (reference sequence). The CDR3 nucleotides are TGTGCCAGCAGATCACAGGGGTCTGGAGACACCATATATTTT. This codes for CASRSQGSGDTIYF.

Comment on this clonotype: This likely comes from a read error, as the CDR3 has no conserved phenylalanine or tryptophan at its end. The chain carries TRBV29-1 and TRBJ2-5; D uncertain. V was pared by 3 bases and J by 1 base, with 9 bases between. Germline loops: CDR1 SQVTM, CDR2 ANQGSEA. There are 13 residues in the CDR3. CDR3 DNA: TGCAGCGTTGACAGGTGTTTCCAAGAGACCCAGTACTTA. Protein: CSVDRCFQETQYL.

Concerning this clonotype: This may be a read error, as it is one base from a much larger clone. The V gene is TRBV6-2 or TRBV6-3, the J gene TRBJ2-6; D is perhaps TRBD2 (7 bases). CDR3 size: 17 residues. The ends were cut back, 8 bases at V and 2 bases at J, with 19 bases in the middle. The germline CDR1 and CDR2 sequences are MNHEY and SVGEGT. Here the CDR3 reads CASRPRGASTGANVLTF. In DNA, the CDR3 is TGTGCCAGCCGCCCTCGGGGGGCATCGACTGGGGCCAACGTCCTGACTTTC.

As regards this clonotype: A single base separates this from a much larger clone, so it may be a read error. No conserved phenylalanine or tryptophan ends this CDR3, so it is likely a read error. The rearrangement links TRBV6-2 or TRBV6-3 to TRBJ2-7; the D is unclear. Between the trimmed V and J ends, which lost 8 bases and 7 bases, there was a span of 18 bases. The CDR3 has 13 amino acids. Per germline, CDR1 MNHEY and CDR2 SVGEGT. The DNA of the CDR3 is TGTGCCAGCCAAGAATCGGGTATGGGTGAGCAGTACTCC. Its protein is CASQESGMGEQYS.